These 17 T cell receptor beta chains originate from one sample sequenced in a study of graft-versus-host responses after intestinal transplantation. Their antigens are not known. Profiled with immunoSEQ multiplex PCR; TCRdb holds only in-frame clones, not every one. There are roughly 97,000 clones in the sample; about 90% occur only once, and around 0.96% lies in the top ten. The specimen was unstimulated CD4+ T cells sorted from spleen or lymph node cells, collected before intestinal transplant. Source of these receptors: a human donor who received an intestinal transplant.

The chain links TRBV11-2 to TRBJ1-4, with TRBD1 as a possible D gene (5 bases). Trimming cost V 4 bases and J 0 bases, with 6 bases left between them. The CDR3 covers 14 residues. Germline V CDR1 and CDR2: SGHAT, FQNNGV. CDR3 loop: CASSSTATNEKLFF. CDR3 nucleotide sequence: TGTGCCAGCAGCTCGACAGCAACTAATGAAAAACTGTTTTTT.

V and J are TRBV5-4 and TRBJ2-1, with D possibly matching TRBD1 (6 bases). CDR3 length equals 13 residues. Deletions cut 5 bases from V and 8 bases from J, with 14 bases between. Germline V gives CDR1 SGHNT, CDR2 YYREEE (reference sequence). In nucleotides, the CDR3 is TGTGCCAGCAGTCCTACAGGGTTCGATGAGCAGTTCTTC. This sequence encodes CASSPTGFDEQFF.

V is TRBV21-1 and J is TRBJ2-7. TRBV21-1 is assigned pseudogene status. The CDR3 runs 13 residues. CDR3 DNA: TGTGCCAGCAGCTCGCGGACCGCCTACGAGCAGTACTTC. Translating it yields CASSSRTAYEQYF.

A single count supports this clone. The genes are TRBV5-4 and TRBJ2-3; D not resolved. Trimming pared 4 bases from V and 4 bases from J, leaving 10 bases between. This CDR3 comprises 13 residues. Germline CDR1 reads SGHNT; CDR2 reads YYREEE (reference sequence). The CDR3 nucleotides read TGTGCCAGCAGCCCCGGTGGGGCAGATACGCAGTATTTT. It specifies CASSPGGADTQYF.

The V call is TRBV28, the J call TRBJ2-5; D is uncertain. V was pared by 1 base and J by 1 base, with 7 bases between. The CDR3 is 14 amino acids. Germline V CDR1 and CDR2: MDHEN, SYDVKM. In nucleotides, the CDR3 is TGTGCCAGCAGTTTATTTCCAGGCCAAGAGACCCAGTACTTC. Translated: CASSLFPGQETQYF.

The V gene is TRBV7-6, the J gene TRBJ2-3, with D hard to call. The V end lost 1 base, the J end lost 4 bases, and 3 bases lay between the germline ends. In germline, CDR1 is SGHVS, CDR2 FNYEAQ. The CDR3 is made up of 12 amino acids. The CDR3 DNA sequence: TGTGCCAGCAGCTTAGGGGCAGATACGCAGTATTTT. It translates to CASSLGADTQYF. The full variable domain, rest sourced from reference TRBV7-6 and TRBJ2-3, is GAGVSQSPRYKVTKRGQDVALRCDPISGHVSLYWYRQALGQGPEFLTYFNYEAQQDKSGLPNDRFSAERPEGSISTLTIQRTEQRDSAMYRCASSLGADTQYFGPGTRLTVL.

In the case of this clone: In the same sample, other DNA sequences code for this CDR3. The chain joins TRBV18 to TRBJ1-1, with D possibly matching TRBD1 (5 bases). The CDR3 has 13 amino acids. Trimming pared 6 bases from V and 0 bases from J, leaving 8 bases between. Germline lookup yields CDR1 KGHSH and CDR2 LQKENI. CDR3 in amino acids: CASSLGVNTEAFF. DNA of the CDR3: TGTGCCAGCTCCCTAGGGGTGAACACTGAAGCTTTCTTT. The whole variable domain, remainder taken from reference TRBV18 and TRBJ1-1, is NAGVMQNPRHLVRRRGQEARLRCSPMKGHSHVYWYRQLPEEGLKFMVYLQKENIIDESGMPKERFSAEFPKEGPSILRIQQVVRGDSAAYFCASSLGVNTEAFFGQGTRLTVV.

The V call is TRBV2, the J call TRBJ2-7, with 9 bases aligning to TRBD1. The CDR3 runs to 14 residues. V lost 6 bases to trimming and J lost 7 bases; unmatched junction nucleotides: 10. Germline V lookup: CDR1 SNHLY, CDR2 FYNNEI. Here the CDR3 DNA reads TGTGCCAGCAGAAACACAGGGGGCGCGGGGGAGCAGTACTTC. Amino acid sequence: CASRNTGGAGEQYF.

This clone was recorded a few times. This sequence joins TRBV6-6 and TRBJ1-6, with no clear D. Germline loops: CDR1 MNHNY, CDR2 SVGAGI (reference sequence). The germline V and J ends were trimmed by 2 bases and 5 bases, with 7 bases remaining between them. The length of the CDR3 is 14 residues. The chain's CDR3 is CASSYPRDNSPLHF. CDR3 DNA sequence: TGTGCCAGCAGTTACCCCAGAGATAATTCACCCCTCCACTTT.

The rearrangement links TRBV5-4 to TRBJ1-6, with a tentative D call TRBD1 (5 bases). Germline CDR1 and CDR2: SGHNT and YYREEE (reference sequence). This CDR3 is built from 16 residues. Trimming left V 0 bases short and J 8 bases short, with 15 bases between. The CDR3 sequence: CASSLEGSGVDSPLHF. The CDR3 region has the DNA TGTGCCAGCAGCTTGGAGGGGTCCGGGGTGGATTCACCCCTCCACTTT.

This clone was seen more than once but under ten times. This sequence joins TRBV5-5 and TRBJ2-5; D not resolved. Per germline, CDR1 SGHKS and CDR2 YYEKEE (reference sequence). This CDR3 is 12 amino acids long. V lost 5 bases and J lost 2, with 7 bases in between. The CDR3 coding sequence is TGTGCCAGCAGATTTTATCAAGAGACCCAGTACTTC. This sequence encodes CASRFYQETQYF.

This clone was seen only once. The J gene is TRBJ2-3, the V gene TRBV27; 14 bases fit TRBD2. The CDR3 contains 21 residues. The germline V gene has CDR1 MNHEY and CDR2 SMNVEV (reference sequence). V was clipped by 6 bases and J by 1 base; unmatched bases: 18. CDR3 DNA sequence: TGTGCCAGCAGCCATATCCCGTCCGGGACTAGCGGGGGCCGGGGCACAGATACGCAGTATTTT. This encodes CASSHIPSGTSGGRGTDTQYF.

The J gene is TRBJ2-1, the V gene TRBV7-9, with 7 bases aligning to TRBD1. The germline V gene has CDR1 SEHNR and CDR2 FQNEAQ (reference sequence). The junction had 7 bases not matched to a gene; V was cut back by 5 bases and J by 3 bases. CDR3 length: 15 amino acids. CDR3 protein: CASSHGQANYNEQFF. The CDR3 DNA follows: TGTGCCAGCAGCCACGGACAGGCTAACTACAATGAGCAGTTCTTC.

V is TRBV18 and J is TRBJ2-7; TRBD1 or TRBD2 may be the D gene (5 bases each). Trimming shortened V by 3 bases and J by 2 bases, and 20 bases separated the two germline ends. CDR3 length equals 17 residues. Germline V gene sequence: CDR1 KGHSH, CDR2 LQKENI. The CDR3 DNA reads as TGTGCCAGCTCACCCGCCTCGCGGTGGGGGTCTCCCTACGAGCAGTACTTC. It is translated as CASSPASRWGSPYEQYF.

The CDR3 loop reads CASSPRTTRSQYF. Written as DNA, the CDR3 is TGTGCCAGCAGTCCCCGGACTACACGGAGCCAGTACTTC. The chain joins TRBV28 to TRBJ2-5; TRBD2 is a possible D gene (6 bases). Trimming left V 5 bases short and J 10 bases short, with 17 bases between. From germline, CDR1 is MDHEN and CDR2 SYDVKM. The CDR3 is 13 amino acids.

CDR3 protein: CASSLQTGMNTEAFF. In nucleotides, the CDR3 is TGTGCCAGCAGTTTACAGACAGGGATGAACACTGAAGCTTTCTTT. The chain is built from TRBV6-5 and TRBJ1-1; 7 bases are shared with TRBD1. This CDR3 has 15 amino acids. V dropped 4 bases and J dropped 0; count of bases not matched to a gene: 5. Germline V lookup: CDR1 MNHEY, CDR2 SVGAGI.

This clone was recorded once. CDR3 amino acids: CASSIGQMNTEAFF. The CDR3 DNA sequence: TGTGCCAGTAGTATAGGGCAGATGAACACTGAAGCTTTCTTT. V is TRBV19 and J is TRBJ1-1, with D hard to call. V lost 1 base and J 0 bases, leaving 6 bases between the germline ends. Germline CDR1 reads LNHDA; CDR2 reads SQIVND (reference sequence). The CDR3 loop spans 14 amino acids.